One and the same sample provided the 17 T cell receptor beta chains below, sequenced in a study of post-analysis software for immune sequencing data. Study-wide results and limits: Patients had higher frequencies than controls of a handful of TRBV segments, including TRBV5-6, TRBV5-1 and TRBV20-1.

cDNA libraries for TCR beta contained unique molecular identifiers. In TCRdb, the PCR reads were re-called with MiXCR into one record per CDR3 protein. The sample lists fewer than 900,000 distinct CDR3 sequences; around 42% were seen once. For these TCRs, the target antigens are not known. The sample consisted of blood. The receptors derive from a girl aged 10 to 17 with multiple sclerosis.

The genes are TRBV7-2 and TRBJ2-5; maybe TRBD2 (6 bases). Germline loops: CDR1 SGHTA, CDR2 FQGNSA. The CDR3 sequence is 14 residues long. V was trimmed by 5 bases and J by 4 bases, leaving 14 bases between them. In DNA, the CDR3 is TGTGCCAGCAGCCCCCAACGGGGACTAGAGACCCAGTACTTC. It specifies CASSPQRGLETQYF.

This clonotype has only a few counts. V usage is TRBV2 and J usage is TRBJ2-1; TRBD1 or TRBD2 may be the D gene (5 bases each). The CDR3 length is 15 residues. Trimming took off 3 bases at V and 4 bases at J, with 13 bases between the two ends. CDR1 and CDR2 (germline): SNHLY, FYNNEI. CDR3 in amino acids: CASSDRGRGYNEQFF. CDR3 coding DNA: TGTGCCAGCAGTGATAGGGGACGGGGATACAATGAGCAGTTCTTC. The whole variable domain, remainder taken from reference TRBV2 and TRBJ2-1, is EPEVTQTPSHQVTQMGQEVILRCVPISNHLYFYWYRQILGQKVEFLVSFYNNEISEKSEIFDDQFSVERPDGSNFTLKIRSTKLEDSAMYFCASSDRGRGYNEQFFGPGTRLTVL.

This clonotype has a handful of counts. This chain uses TRBV28 with TRBJ1-2; D may be TRBD1 (5 bases). The germline V gene encodes CDR1 MDHEN and CDR2 SYDVKM. V was shortened by 2 bases and J by 3 bases, with 10 bases between the two germline ends. This CDR3 contains 14 residues. For the CDR3, the DNA is TGTGCCAGCAGTTTAGAGGGGCTCCACTATGGCTACACCTTC. Amino acid sequence: CASSLEGLHYGYTF.

The V call is TRBV20-1, the J call TRBJ2-5; 12 bases map to TRBD1. The CDR3 has 20 amino acids. J lost 4 bases, V lost 7 bases, and 25 bases had no gene match. Germline V gene lookup returns CDR1 DFQATT and CDR2 SNEGSKA (reference sequence). Written as DNA, the CDR3 is TGCAGTGTCAAACGGCTTCTCCCAGGGGGGGACAGGGGGCTTGGAGAGACCCAGTACTTC. Translated, it gives CSVKRLLPGGDRGLGETQYF.

The chain employs TRBV6-1 and TRBJ2-6; D call uncertain. CDR1 and CDR2 from the germline V gene are MNHNS and SASEGT. The CDR3 is 14 residues long. V lost 7 bases, J lost 0 bases, and 7 bases lay in between. The CDR3 loop is CASIIFSGANVLTF. In DNA form, the CDR3 reads TGTGCCAGCATAATCTTCTCTGGGGCCAACGTCCTGACTTTC.

The sample holds one count of this clonotype. The chain couples TRBV5-1 to TRBJ1-1; D is uncertain. The CDR3 contains 14 residues. V gave up 0 bases and J gave up 4 bases, with 10 bases separating them. Looked up from germline, CDR1 is SGHRS and CDR2 is YFSETQ. CDR3 bases: TGCGCCAGCAGCTTGGATTGGGGTGGCACTGAAGCTTTCTTT. Translating gives CASSLDWGGTEAFF. Complete variable domain (other parts from reference TRBV5-1 and TRBJ1-1): KAGVTQTPRYLIKTRGQQVTLSCSPISGHRSVSWYQQTPGQGLQFLFEYFSETQRNKGNFPGRFSGRQFSNSRSEMNVSTLELGDSALYLCASSLDWGGTEAFFGQGTRLTVV.

This clonotype was counted a few times. V and J are TRBV6-2 or TRBV6-3 and TRBJ2-5; 14 bases match TRBD2. Trimming removed 0 bases from V and 3 bases from J; junction bases left unmatched: 9. Germline V gene lookup returns CDR1 MNHEY and CDR2 SVGEGT. There are 19 residues in the CDR3. The CDR3 DNA is TGTGCCAGCAGTTACTCGGGACTAGCGGGAGTCCGTACCAAAGAGACCCAGTACTTC. As protein: CASSYSGLAGVRTKETQYF.

The CDR3 DNA reads as TGTGCCAGCAGCCCAGGGGGGACTAGCGGAAACAATGAGCAGTTCTTC. Translating it yields CASSPGGTSGNNEQFF. This chain links TRBV4-2 with TRBJ2-1; 11 bases agree with TRBD2. This CDR3 has 16 amino acids. Trimming cost V 4 bases and J 5 bases; bases outside gene matches: 7. Germline V gives CDR1 LGHNA, CDR2 YNFKEQ.

In its sample, this clonotype was seen a few times. The chain combines TRBV29-1 with TRBJ2-1; 7 bases map to TRBD2. This CDR3 comprises 15 residues. Germline CDR1 and CDR2: SQVTM and ANQGSEA. V trimming: 6 bases; J trimming: 6 bases; junction bases outside the gene matches: 14. The CDR3 DNA is TGCAGCGTGGGGGTACTAACGGGAGGAAGCAATGAGCAGTTCTTC. Its protein is CSVGVLTGGSNEQFF.

The sample holds a few counts of this clonotype. This sequence joins TRBV7-8 and TRBJ2-7; 7 bases are shared with TRBD1. The CDR3 runs to 16 residues. Looked up from germline, CDR1 is SGHVS and CDR2 is FQNEAQ. The junction had 13 bases not matched to a gene; V was cut back by 1 base and J by 7 bases. This CDR3 reads CASSLDGTDSLGEQYF. The CDR3 nucleotides read TGTGCCAGCAGCTTAGATGGGACAGACTCCTTGGGGGAGCAGTACTTC. The variable domain in full, with the rest retrieved from reference TRBV7-8 and TRBJ2-7, is GAGVSQSPRYKVAKRGQDVALRCDPISGHVSLFWYQQALGQGPEFLTYFQNEAQLDKSGLPSDRFFAERPEGSVSTLKIQRTQQEDSAVYLCASSLDGTDSLGEQYFGPGTRLTVT.

Only a few counts were recorded for this clonotype. The chain has TRBV3-1 and TRBJ2-7; D is possibly TRBD2 (5 bases). V shed 1 base and J shed 6 bases, with 13 bases lying between them. The CDR3 extends over 14 amino acids. Germline-derived CDR1 and CDR2 are LGHDT and YNNKEL (reference sequence). The CDR3, as DNA: TGTGCCAGCAGCCAAGTCGGTGGGAGTGGCGAGCAGTACTTC. Translation gives CASSQVGGSGEQYF.

The DNA for the CDR3 is TGTGCCAGCATCTGGGGAACTGAAGCTTTCTTT. Residues: CASIWGTEAFF. The chain has TRBV6-1 and TRBJ1-1; D ambiguous. V lost 7 bases and J lost 5, with 8 bases in between. In germline, CDR1 is MNHNS, CDR2 SASEGT. The CDR3 is 11 amino acids.

This clonotype was seen ten or more times. The chain uses TRBV3-1 and TRBJ1-2; the D gene is possibly TRBD1 (5 bases). Trimming removed 4 bases at V and 8 bases at J, with 8 bases between. CDR1 LGHDT and CDR2 YNNKEL come from the germline V gene (reference sequence). CDR3 length equals 11 residues. The CDR3 loop is CASSPGRGYTF. The CDR3 bases are TGTGCCAGCAGCCCAGGGAGGGGCTACACCTTC.

This chain joins TRBV9 and TRBJ2-5; no definite D call. Trimming removed 2 bases at V and 7 bases at J, with 12 bases between. In germline, CDR1 is SGDLS, CDR2 YYNGEE. The CDR3 spans 13 residues. CDR3 coding DNA: TGTGCCAGCAGCGTTGGCGACCTGGGGACCCAGTACTTC. Amino acids: CASSVGDLGTQYF.

V and J are TRBV20-1 and TRBJ1-6; D remains ambiguous. This CDR3 spans 11 amino acids. In germline, CDR1 is DFQATT, CDR2 SNEGSKA (reference sequence). Trimming left V 1 base short and J 9 bases short, with 4 bases between. The CDR3 DNA reads as TGCAGTGCTAGAGTCGGTTCACCCCTCCACTTT. It codes for CSARVGSPLHF.

V and J are TRBV20-1 and TRBJ1-2, with TRBD1 matching over 7 bases. V dropped 3 bases and J dropped 1; count of bases not matched to a gene: 20. The CDR3 is 19 amino acids. Germline V gene lookup returns CDR1 DFQATT and CDR2 SNEGSKA (reference sequence). CDR3 nucleotide sequence: TGCAGTGCTAGCTCCCGCATAGCCCGGACAGGCGAGATTAACTATGGCTACACCTTC. Translated: CSASSRIARTGEINYGYTF.

A remark on this clonotype: Its ends do not fully match the called genes, so a read error is possible. The gene calls are TRBV15 and TRBJ1-5, with TRBD1 as a possible D gene (5 bases). The germline V gene encodes CDR1 LNHNV and CDR2 YYDKDF (reference sequence). This CDR3 contains 15 residues. CDR3 loop: CATSRDRASNQPQPF. The DNA for the CDR3 is TGTGCCACCAGCAGAGACAGGGCCTCCAATCAGCCCCAGCCTTTT. The full variable domain, rest sourced from reference TRBV15 and TRBJ1-5, is DAMVIQNPRYQVTQFGKPVTLSCSQTLNHNVMYWYQQKSSQAPKLLFHYYDKDFNNEADTPDNFQSRRPNTSFCFLDIRSPGLGDTAMYLCATSRDRASNQPQPFGDGTRLSIL.